The entry below describes one TCR beta chain. The entry originates in a study of T-cell memory formation after mild COVID-19. TCRdb itself ran the 5' RACE reads through MiXCR, one entry per CDR3 protein. The data show about 280,000 distinct CDR3 sequences, around 8% seen once. The sequence was obtained from a young man who had mild COVID-19 (a few samples of this study predate the infection). Cell type and time point are not known. The sequencing sample was made of PBMCs or a T cell subset sorted from them (not recorded which).

The CDR3 DNA reads as TGTGCCAGCAGTTACCTAGCGGGGGGGAGCACAGATACGCAGTATTTT. Its protein product is CASSYLAGGSTDTQYF. This rearrangement joins TRBV6-5 to TRBJ2-3; 12 bases align to TRBD2. The CDR3 sequence is 16 residues long. Germline CDR1 is MNHEY and CDR2 is SVGAGI. Trimming at V came to 2 bases and at J to 0 bases, leaving 0 bases not matched to a gene.